The clone carrying this T cell receptor (beta chain) came up many times. As yet, its antigen is unknown. This record belongs to a study of T-cell reconstitution after alpha-beta-depleted transplantation in children. General study points: Newly produced T cells mostly provided counts and TCRbeta diversity after one year, as hyperexpanded clones declined. There were reportedly several hundred expanded graft clones from which alpha-beta T cells came about two months after transplant.

From germline, CDR1 is LGHNA and CDR2 YNFKEQ. The CDR3 length is 14 residues. The V gene end was trimmed by 3 bases and the J gene end by 7 bases; junction bases not matched to a gene: 6. Preparing the TCRbeta library involved the use of unique molecular identifiers. In TCRdb, the PCR reads were re-called with MiXCR into one record per CDR3 protein. The table has 480,000 or so distinct CDR3 sequences, over 9.5% seen once. This sequence originates from a child aged 2 to 10 with inherited bone marrow failure, due to receive a stem cell transplant. V gene TRBV4-2 combines with J gene TRBJ2-7; TRBD1 matches at 10 bases. Sample: PBMCs, taken before TCRalphabeta/CD19-depleted stem cell transplant. CDR3 DNA sequence: TGTGCCAGCAGCCATAGACAGGGGGCAAGGGAGCAGTACTTC. Translating it yields CASSHRQGAREQYF.